What follows are 18 T cell receptor beta chains derived from one specimen sequenced in a study of cytomegalovirus exposure and HLA in healthy donors. The PCR had 60 Vbeta and 13 Jbeta primers. Profiling relied on immunoSEQ multiplex PCR, and the TCRdb table lists in-frame clones only, not all of them. The sample yields about 82,000 clones, about 9.4% seen once. Sequenced sample: PBMCs. The receptors derive from a man in his sixties in good health and CMV-seropositive.

The chain combines TRBV19 with TRBJ2-2; TRBD1 agrees at 7 bases. CDR1 is LNHDA, CDR2 SQIVND, per germline (reference sequence). J lost 5 bases, V lost 6 bases, and 9 bases had no gene match. The CDR3 is 15 residues long. The CDR3 sequence: CASSAGTVRTGELFF. In DNA form, the CDR3 reads TGTGCCAGTAGCGCCGGGACAGTTAGAACCGGGGAGCTGTTTTTT.

The rearrangement uses TRBV9 and TRBJ2-2; TRBD2 matches at 8 bases. This CDR3 is 16 amino acids long. V dropped 3 bases and J dropped 3; count of bases not matched to a gene: 7. Germline CDR1 reads SGDLS; CDR2 reads YYNGEE. The CDR3 DNA sequence: TGTGCCAGCAGCGACCGTAGCGGGAAAGACACCGGGGAGCTGTTTTTT. This gives the protein CASSDRSGKDTGELFF.

The rearrangement uses TRBV2 and TRBJ1-5; 7 nucleotides line up with TRBD1. The J call may be wrong; the DNA end is better matched by TRBJ2-3. The germline gives CDR1 SNHLY, CDR2 FYNNEI. This CDR3 is 16 amino acids long. The CDR3: CASGIGTANSNQPQYF. The CDR3 nucleotides read TGTGCCAGCGGAATCGGGACAGCGAATAGCAATCAGCCCCAGTATTTT.

The table lists this clone with a few counts. The chain recombines TRBV9 with TRBJ2-4; D is perhaps TRBD2 (5 bases). The CDR3 contains 13 residues. V was pared by 0 bases and J by 6 bases, with 7 bases between. Germline values: CDR1 SGDLS, CDR2 YYNGEE. The CDR3 coding sequence is TGTGCCAGCAGCGTAGAGGCGGGAAACATTCAGTACTTC. Amino acid sequence: CASSVEAGNIQYF.

This clone was counted only a few times. V gene TRBV7-2 combines with J gene TRBJ2-7, with D perhaps matching TRBD2 (5 bases). CDR3 length equals 15 residues. V lost 1 base and J lost 0, with 10 bases in between. Germline lookup yields CDR1 SGHTA and CDR2 FQGNSA. The CDR3 bases are TGTGCCAGCAGCTTAGAGCGACTAACCTCCTACGAGCAGTACTTC. Translated: CASSLERLTSYEQYF.

This clone appeared a few times. CDR3 DNA: TGCAGCGGGGAGACAGGGGTGAACACTGAAGCTTTCTTT. Translating it yields CSGETGVNTEAFF. The chain has TRBV29-1 and TRBJ1-1; 8 bases line up with TRBD1. CDR1 is SQVTM and CDR2 is ANQGSEA in the germline V gene. V lost 7 bases to trimming and J lost 0 bases; unmatched junction nucleotides: 4. The CDR3 sequence is 13 residues long.

A few counts support this clone. This chain connects TRBV23-1 to TRBJ2-7; maybe TRBD2 (6 bases). TRBV23-1 is an ORF for which the function is uncertain. V gave up 6 bases and J gave up 3 bases, with 15 bases separating them. The length of the CDR3 is 14 residues. The DNA of the CDR3 is TGCGCCAGCAGAACGGGGGAGACGATCTACGAGCAGTACTTC. Its translation: CASRTGETIYEQYF.

Turning to this clone: Other DNA sequences in this sample translate to the same CDR3. The rearrangement links TRBV5-1 to TRBJ2-5, with 7 positions matching TRBD2. This CDR3 comprises 15 residues. The germline V gene has CDR1 SGHRS and CDR2 YFSETQ. V trimming: 4 bases; J trimming: 5 bases; junction bases outside the gene matches: 11. CDR3 nucleotide sequence: TGCGCCAGCAGCCTCCGAAGAGGGCGGGAGGAGACCCAGTACTTC. This sequence encodes CASSLRRGREETQYF.

A few counts support this clone. V gene TRBV7-8 combines with J gene TRBJ1-5, with D hard to call. V lost 2 bases and J lost 7, with 9 bases in between. Germline CDR1 and CDR2: SGHVS and FQNEAQ. This CDR3 has 13 amino acids. The DNA of the CDR3 is TGTGCCAGCAGCTTAATGGCGGAACAGCCCCAGCATTTT. As protein: CASSLMAEQPQHF.

Only a few counts were recorded for this clone. The J gene is TRBJ2-3, the V gene TRBV28; 9 bases agree with TRBD2. The CDR3 has 14 residues. The germline V gene encodes CDR1 MDHEN and CDR2 SYDVKM. V lost 6 bases and J lost 2; bases outside the gene matches: 3. The CDR3: CASRSGGSTDTQYF. DNA of the CDR3: TGTGCCAGCAGGAGCGGGGGGTCCACAGATACGCAGTATTTT.

The V gene is TRBV7-9, the J gene TRBJ1-4; the D is unclear. Germline V gene data show CDR1 as SEHNR and CDR2 as FQNEAQ (reference sequence). The CDR3 is 16 residues long. Between the trimmed V and J ends, which lost 1 base and 0 bases, there was a span of 9 bases. CDR3 protein: CASSLGRESTNEKLFF. CDR3 DNA: TGTGCCAGCAGCTTAGGGCGGGAGTCAACTAATGAAAAACTGTTTTTT.

Only a few counts were recorded for this clone. The chain links TRBV19 to TRBJ2-3; 8 nucleotides line up with TRBD1. The ends lost 8 bases at V and 4 bases at J; junction bases unmatched: 5. Germline CDR1 and CDR2: LNHDA and SQIVND (reference sequence). The CDR3 covers 13 residues. CDR3: CASSAGGADTQYF. CDR3 nucleotides: TGTGCCAGTTCGGCAGGGGGCGCAGATACGCAGTATTTT.

This clone has at least ten counts. The gene calls are TRBV28 and TRBJ1-4, with a weak D call TRBD1 (6 bases). V was trimmed by 4 bases and J by 8 bases, leaving 20 bases between them. This CDR3 is built from 16 residues. Germline values: CDR1 MDHEN, CDR2 SYDVKM. CDR3 region: CASSYQLQGWEEKLFF. CDR3 DNA sequence: TGTGCCAGCAGTTACCAATTACAGGGATGGGAGGAAAAACTGTTTTTT.

This chain uses TRBV6-1 with TRBJ2-3; TRBD1 matches 7 bases. The V segment lost 6 bases and the J segment 4 bases; nucleotides outside the gene matches: 10. The CDR3 has 15 residues. Germline V gene sequence: CDR1 MNHNS, CDR2 SASEGT. CDR3 sequence reads: CASRLDRALADTQYF. The CDR3 bases are TGTGCCAGCAGACTAGACAGGGCGTTGGCAGATACGCAGTATTTT.

The chain uses TRBV2 and TRBJ1-2, with D perhaps matching TRBD1 (5 bases). Germline V gene sequence: CDR1 SNHLY, CDR2 FYNNEI. V was clipped by 4 bases and J by 6 bases, with 9 bases between them. The CDR3 loop spans 12 amino acids. CDR3 amino acids: CASSVRGDGYTF. The CDR3, as DNA: TGTGCCAGCAGTGTACGGGGGGATGGCTACACCTTC.

This clone was counted between two and nine times. This chain connects TRBV29-1 to TRBJ1-2; TRBD1 matches 9 bases. The CDR3 extends over 13 amino acids. From germline, CDR1 is SQVTM and CDR2 ANQGSEA. Unmatched junction bases numbered 6, after V lost 6 bases and J lost 4 bases. CDR3 amino acids: CSVQQGAGYGYTF. The CDR3 DNA reads as TGCAGCGTCCAACAGGGGGCTGGCTATGGCTACACCTTC.

The V and J genes are TRBV13 and TRBJ2-4; 8 nucleotides match TRBD1. Germline V CDR1 and CDR2: PRHDT, FYEKMQ (reference sequence). The CDR3 has 15 amino acids. Unmatched junction bases numbered 7, after V lost 1 base and J lost 8 bases. In nucleotides, the CDR3 is TGTGCCAGCAGCTTAGAGGCAGGGGGCAAGGACATTCAGTACTTC. Translating gives CASSLEAGGKDIQYF. The full variable domain, completed using reference TRBV13 and TRBJ2-4, is AAGVIQSPRHLIKEKRETATLKCYPIPRHDTVYWYQQGPGQDPQFLISFYEKMQSDKGSIPDRFSAQQFSDYHSELNMSSLELGDSALYFCASSLEAGGKDIQYFGAGTRLSVL.

This rearrangement joins TRBV5-1 to TRBJ2-7; 10 nucleotides match TRBD1. Germline-derived CDR1 and CDR2 are SGHRS and YFSETQ. V shed 7 bases, J shed 7 bases, and the junction held 11 bases outside the gene matches. This CDR3 has 14 residues. Here the CDR3 DNA reads TGCGCCAGCGCTCCAGGGACAGGGGTGTGGGAGCAGTACTTC. It encodes CASAPGTGVWEQYF.